This TCR beta chain came from a study of breast tumors, draining lymph nodes, adjacent tissues. Study outcomes and limitations: Luminal-like breast cancer showed significantly higher tumor–nontumor repertoire similarity than basal-like. The lymph node origin of tumor T cells was framed as consistent with a hypothesis, not demonstrated. Findings are consistent with lymph node origin and intratumoral expansion of most tumor T cells. Tumor TCR diversity was below lymph nodes but above nontumor tissue.

This clonotype came up many times. The antigen is not known. The lymph nodes were axillary draining lymph nodes from breast cancer patients. Trimming took 4 bases from V and 7 from J; bases not matched to a gene: 3. Per the germline V gene, CDR1 is LNHDA and CDR2 is SQIVND (reference sequence). The CDR3 is 14 residues long. One entry per CDR3 protein, called by TCRdb with MiXCR from the multiplex PCR reads. The table shows 200,000 to 250,000 distinct CDR3 sequences, with about 32% occurring only once. The specimen sequenced was axillary lymph node tissue. The chain carries TRBV19 and TRBJ2-1; 11 bases line up with TRBD1. The sequence was obtained from a female donor with breast cancer. Some clones in this sample may be carry-over from other donors' samples. The CDR3 loop reads CASSRGQGGNEQFF. The CDR3 DNA follows: TGTGCCAGTAGTAGGGGACAGGGGGGAAATGAGCAGTTCTTC.